This T cell receptor beta chain was sequenced in a study of human T cells and chemical hapten exposure. The study, taken as a whole, reports: The number of TCRs above 1 in 1000 frequency did not change after DPC sensitization.

This clonotype occurred a few times. Its specificity is unknown. The CDR3 runs 12 residues. Germline loops: CDR1 LNHNV, CDR2 YYDKDF (reference sequence). With 4 bases removed from V and 7 bases from J, the gap between germline ends came to 8 bases. Documented time point: pre-sensitization, week 0. Treatment in this sample: therapeutic diphenylcyclopropenone sensitization with weekly scalp DPC. Total RNA was isolated from unfractionated whole blood. TCRdb fed the RACE reads into MiXCR, producing one record per CDR3 protein. The repertoire has some 49,000 distinct CDR3 sequences, roughly a tenth of them found once; the top ten carry 9.5% to 10%.

The sequence was obtained from a woman aged 25 to 39 with alopecia areata. Some clones in this sample may be carry-over from other donors' samples. The specimen was whole blood, collected in connection with sensitization to the hapten diphenylcyclopropenone (DPC). The chain links TRBV15 to TRBJ2-1; maybe TRBD1 (5 bases). The DNA for the CDR3 is TGTGCCACCAGCACGCAGGGTAATGAGCAGTTCTTC. Amino acid sequence: CATSTQGNEQFF.